The rows below give T cell receptor beta chains drawn from one sample of a study of long-term antiretroviral therapy in people with HIV. The assay was immunoSEQ multiplex PCR, and TCRdb's table has in-frame clones only and misses some. This repertoire shows some 11,000 clones, around three quarters found once; its top ten account for around a tenth. The specimen was unsorted PBMCs, collected 0.8 years before starting antiretroviral therapy. Every receptor here comes from a woman between 35 and 50 years old with HIV. Both conserved end residues are part of each CDR3. A D gene is named only where the DNA matches it firmly. Size is stated for part of the rows, as once, few or many counts, or as a class when the clone is expanded.

once TRBD1 TRBJ1-1 TRBV27 CASSLQGGTEAFF TGTGCCAGCAGTTTACAGGGGGGGACTGAAGCTTTCTTT
. TRBD2 TRBJ2-7 TRBV2 CASSETAGVVEQYF TGTGCCAGCAGTGAAACAGCGGGAGTGGTCGAGCAGTACTTC
. . TRBJ1-5 TRBV5-1 CASSLEPGSNQPQHF TGCGCCAGCAGCTTGGAGCCGGGAAGCAATCAGCCCCAGCATTTT
. TRBD2 TRBJ2-5 TRBV5-1 CASSLEAGLAGETQYF TGCGCCAGCAGCTTGGAGGCCGGCCTAGCGGGAGAGACCCAGTACTTC
. . TRBJ2-1 TRBV20-1 CSAFWNEQFF TGCAGTGCTTTTTGGAATGAGCAGTTCTTC
. . TRBJ1-1 TRBV5-1 CASSFSGRDEAFF TGCGCCAGCAGCTTTAGCGGGCGCGATGAAGCTTTCTTT
. . TRBJ1-5 TRBV6-1 CASSEGQGGNQPQHF TGTGCCAGCAGTGAAGGGCAGGGTGGCAATCAGCCCCAGCATTTT
. TRBD2 TRBJ2-2 TRBV4-2 CASSQDLSGGLLETGELFF TGTGCCAGCAGCCAAGATCTCTCGGGAGGCCTGCTGGAGACCGGGGAGCTGTTTTTT
. TRBD1 TRBJ2-7 TRBV7-8 CASIGQGMGSYEQYF TGTGCCAGCATCGGACAGGGAATGGGTTCCTACGAGCAGTACTTC
. TRBD1 TRBJ1-1 TRBV5-6 CASRGTGGSGAFF TGTGCCAGCAGGGGGACAGGGGGCTCCGGAGCTTTCTTT